One and the same sample provided the 18 T cell receptor beta chains below, sequenced in a study of cytomegalovirus exposure and HLA in healthy donors. PCR primers comprised 60 Vbeta and 13 Jbeta primers. Assay used: immunoSEQ multiplex PCR; TCRdb lists only in-frame clones, some missing. The data contain fewer than 150,000 clones, approximately 71% of them singletons. Sequenced: PBMCs. The receptors derive from a woman aged 45-65 years in good health and CMV-seronegative.

With regard to this clone: Other DNA variants within this sample encode the same CDR3. This chain uses TRBV27 with TRBJ2-1; 9 bases match TRBD1. V gave up 5 bases and J gave up 2 bases; unmatched junction bases: 4. Germline V gives CDR1 MNHEY, CDR2 SMNVEV (reference sequence). The CDR3 loop spans 15 amino acids. CDR3 DNA: TGTGCCAGCAGTGCGGACAGGGGAGCCTACAATGAGCAGTTCTTC. This translates into CASSADRGAYNEQFF.

The chain couples TRBV6-4 to TRBJ2-7, with TRBD1 matching 12 bases. With 3 bases clipped from V and 4 bases from J, the junction kept 4 bases outside the gene matches. The germline gives CDR1 MRHNA, CDR2 SNTAGT. This CDR3 has 15 residues. CDR3 protein: CASSEGTGGLYEQYF. CDR3 sequence (DNA): TGTGCCAGCAGTGAAGGGACAGGGGGCCTTTACGAGCAGTACTTC.

The chain recombines TRBV19 with TRBJ2-3; 12 bases align to TRBD2. Trimming removed 5 bases from V and 2 bases from J; junction bases left unmatched: 5. The CDR3 is 16 amino acids. The germline V gene has CDR1 LNHDA and CDR2 SQIVND (reference sequence). The CDR3 sequence: CASSPRLAGATDTQYF. DNA of the CDR3: TGTGCCAGTAGTCCACGACTAGCGGGGGCCACAGATACGCAGTATTTT. Full variable domain (remainder filled in from reference TRBV19 and TRBJ2-3): DGGITQSPKYLFRKEGQNVTLSCEQNLNHDAMYWYRQDPGQGLRLIYYSQIVNDFQKGDIAEGYSVSREKKESFPLTVTSAQKNPTAFYLCASSPRLAGATDTQYFGPGTRLTVL.

The rearrangement links TRBV7-8 to TRBJ2-7, with a weak D call TRBD1 (6 bases). V lost 5 bases, J lost 1 base, and 15 bases lay in between. The germline CDR1 and CDR2 sequences are SGHVS and FQNEAQ. The CDR3 extends over 15 amino acids. This CDR3 reads CASSARTDSSYEQYF. The CDR3 DNA reads as TGTGCCAGCAGCGCGAGGACAGATTCTTCCTACGAGCAGTACTTC.

This chain uses TRBV30 with TRBJ2-5; 11 bases map to TRBD1. Judging by the DNA end, TRBJ2-7 fits better; the J call may be wrong. The CDR3 is 13 amino acids. The germline V gene encodes CDR1 GTSNPN and CDR2 SVGIG (reference sequence). The CDR3 loop reads CACHGTGGYEQYF. CDR3 in DNA: TGTGCCTGTCACGGGACAGGGGGCTACGAGCAGTACTTC.

This clone was counted ten times or more. This rearrangement joins TRBV15 to TRBJ2-6; TRBD2 might be the D (5 bases). This CDR3 has 16 amino acids. V was cut by 0 bases and J by 1 base, with 7 bases left in between. Looked up from germline, CDR1 is LNHNV and CDR2 is YYDKDF (reference sequence). CDR3 in DNA: TGTGCCACCAGCAGAGAAGAGGGTTCTGGGGCCAACGTCCTGACTTTC. It translates to CATSREEGSGANVLTF.

This rearrangement joins TRBV7-8 to TRBJ2-3; 9 bases match TRBD2. Unmatched junction bases numbered 9, after V lost 0 bases and J lost 8 bases. CDR3 length equals 16 residues. The germline V gene has CDR1 SGHVS and CDR2 FQNEAQ. CDR3 nucleotide sequence: TGTGCCAGCAGCTTAGCGTCCGGCGGGGGGGCCTCTACGCAGTATTTT. Translating gives CASSLASGGGASTQYF.

This clone has just a few counts. The chain uses TRBV7-9 and TRBJ1-6; TRBD1 aligns across 10 bases. This CDR3 has 15 residues. Trimming at V came to 3 bases and at J to 7 bases, leaving 3 bases not matched to a gene. The germline V gene encodes CDR1 SEHNR and CDR2 FQNEAQ (reference sequence). This chain's CDR3 is CASSFTGQGNSPLHF. CDR3 bases: TGTGCCAGCAGCTTTACGGGACAGGGGAATTCACCCCTCCACTTT.

CDR3 amino acids: CASSLATGGSYEQYF. In DNA form, the CDR3 reads TGTGCCAGCAGCCTAGCGACAGGGGGCTCCTACGAGCAGTACTTC. The chain recombines TRBV5-4 with TRBJ2-7; 9 positions agree with TRBD1. The trim removed 4 bases at V and 0 bases at J, leaving 5 bases unmatched. CDR1 and CDR2 (germline): SGHNT, YYREEE (reference sequence). The CDR3 spans 15 residues.

The V and J genes are TRBV4-2 and TRBJ1-2; no clear D gene. V shed 0 bases and J shed 0 bases, with 17 bases lying between them. The germline V gene encodes CDR1 LGHNA and CDR2 YNFKEQ. The length of the CDR3 is 18 residues. The CDR3 coding sequence is TGTGCCAGCAGCCAAGAAGTCCGGCAACCGGGAACTAACTATGGCTACACCTTC. It yields the protein CASSQEVRQPGTNYGYTF.

This chain joins TRBV6-1 and TRBJ1-5; TRBD1 aligns across 7 bases. V shed 2 bases and J 7 bases; nucleotides not matched to a gene: 5. The germline V gene encodes CDR1 MNHNS and CDR2 SASEGT. The length of the CDR3 is 14 residues. The CDR3 loop is CASSERRTGQPQHF. The CDR3 nucleotides read TGTGCCAGCAGTGAACGGAGGACAGGACAGCCCCAGCATTTT.

Comments on this clone: Mismatch with germline at one junction end may stem from a read error. The rearrangement joins TRBV7-9 to TRBJ2-7; possibly TRBD2 for D (6 bases). This CDR3 is built from 16 residues. Germline values: CDR1 SEHNR, CDR2 FQNEAQ (reference sequence). CDR3 protein: CSSSFGLRGKTGEQYF. The DNA of the CDR3 is TGTTCCAGCAGCTTCGGTCTCCGGGGGAAAACTGGCGAGCAGTACTTC.

The rearrangement joins TRBV7-2 to TRBJ2-7; maybe TRBD2 (6 bases). CDR1 is SGHTA and CDR2 is FQGNSA in the germline V gene. Trimming took off 5 bases at V and 2 bases at J, with 13 bases between the two ends. The CDR3 covers 14 residues. CDR3 amino acids: CASSRGIGPYEQYF. The CDR3 DNA reads as TGTGCCAGCAGCCGCGGGATCGGCCCCTACGAGCAGTACTTC.

This clone was observed a handful of times. The chain employs TRBV6-5 and TRBJ2-1; tentative D call: TRBD2 (5 bases). V lost 3 bases, J lost 6 bases, and 12 bases lay in between. Germline V lookup: CDR1 MNHEY, CDR2 SVGAGI. CDR3 length: 14 amino acids. CDR3 nucleotide sequence: TGTGCCAGCAGTTATCTGGCTAGCTCCAATGAGCAGTTCTTC. Encoded protein: CASSYLASSNEQFF.

The chain combines TRBV6-1 with TRBJ1-2; no clear D. The germline V and J ends were trimmed by 0 bases and 8 bases, with 13 bases remaining between them. Germline V CDR1 and CDR2: MNHNS, SASEGT. The CDR3 totals 14 residues. In nucleotides, the CDR3 is TGTGCCAGCAGTGAAGCCGGGATGCGGAGGGGCTACACCTTC. Its translation is CASSEAGMRRGYTF.

This clone occurred a few times. This chain links TRBV6-6 with TRBJ2-7; no definite D call. Germline CDR1 is MNHNY and CDR2 is SVGAGI (reference sequence). V lost 5 bases and J 1 base, leaving 3 bases between the germline ends. The CDR3 contains 11 residues. CDR3 residues: CASSPSYEQYF. CDR3 in DNA: TGTGCCAGCAGTCCTTCCTACGAGCAGTACTTC.

This clone was counted a few times. The chain is built from TRBV6-5 and TRBJ1-4; D call uncertain. Germline loops: CDR1 MNHEY, CDR2 SVGAGI. With 6 bases removed from V and 4 bases from J, the gap between germline ends came to 15 bases. The CDR3 is made up of 15 amino acids. CDR3 nucleotides: TGTGCCAGCAGCGAGCGGGCCAGGTTTAATGAAAAACTGTTTTTT. This sequence encodes CASSERARFNEKLFF.

The chain joins TRBV5-8 to TRBJ2-1, with TRBD2 matching 12 bases. The V gene's germline CDR1 is SGHTS and CDR2 YDEGEE. Trimming at V came to 3 bases and at J to 9 bases, leaving 10 bases not matched to a gene. The CDR3 has 16 amino acids. The CDR3 DNA sequence: TGTGCCAGCAGCTCCCTGCTAGCGGGGGGGCAGGGTGAGCAGTTCTTC. This gives the protein CASSSLLAGGQGEQFF.